A selection of T cell receptor beta chains follows, all from one sample in a study of blood T cell repertoires in COVID-19. Sequencing used immunoSEQ multiplex PCR; TCRdb keeps in-frame clones, though not all of them. The sample carries roughly 130,000 clones, 88% recorded once. Sequenced sample: peripheral blood. All receptors come from a human donor with COVID-19, enrolled during active disease. The donor label of this sample is uncertain. Each CDR3 is given with its conserved first and last residue. Fields, in order: J gene, clone size, V gene, D gene, CDR3 DNA, CDR3 protein. D genes are given only for firm matches. Clone size, where shown, is once, few, many, or a class for clones that have expanded.

TRBJ2-7	NA	TRBV9	TRBD1	TGTGCCAGCAGCGAACAGGGGTACTCCTACGAGCAGTACTTC	CASSEQGYSYEQYF
TRBJ1-6	once	TRBV21-1	NA	TGTGCCAGCAGCGGGGCGTTTGGCTCGAGCTCCTATAATTCACCCCTCCACTTT	CASSGAFGSSSYNSPLHF
TRBJ1-1	NA	TRBV27	NA	TGTGCCAGCGCGCACAACGGGGACATGAACACTGAAGCTTTCTTT	CASAHNGDMNTEAFF
TRBJ2-7	NA	TRBV27	NA	TGTGCCAGCAGTTTATCGAAGCCGCGCGGGGTCTACTACGAGCAGTACTTC	CASSLSKPRGVYYEQYF
TRBJ2-5	NA	TRBV15	TRBD2	TGTGCCACCAGCAGAGAAGCGGGGGGCGTAGGGGAGACCCAGTACTTC	CATSREAGGVGETQYF
TRBJ2-3	NA	TRBV6-2/TRBV6-3	TRBD1	TGTGCCAGCAGCCCTATCCGGGGGACAGGGGTAGCAGATACGCAGTATTTT	CASSPIRGTGVADTQYF
TRBJ1-6	few	TRBV7-9	NA	TGTGCCAGCAGCTTAGTTAATGACGGGTCACCCCTCCACTTT	CASSLVNDGSPLHF
TRBJ1-1	NA	TRBV5-1	NA	TGCGCCAGCAGCTTGGCCCTGCAAGAGGTTGAAGCTTTCTTT	CASSLALQEVEAFF
TRBJ2-5	NA	TRBV4-1	NA	TGCGCCAGCAGCCAAGCCTATGCGGCTAAGACCCAGTACTTC	CASSQAYAAKTQYF
TRBJ1-2	once	TRBV7-2	NA	TGTGCCAGCAGCCCCGCCAGTAACTATGGCTACACCTTC	CASSPASNYGYTF
TRBJ2-7	NA	TRBV15	NA	TGTGCCACCAGCAGAGATGGGGGCAGGGGAAGAGGGGAGCAGTACTTC	CATSRDGGRGRGEQYF
TRBJ1-6	NA	TRBV6-5	TRBD1	TGTGCCAGCAGGGACACAGGGGACTTTTCACCCCTCCACTTT	CASRDTGDFSPLHF
TRBJ2-3	NA	TRBV2	NA	TGTGCCAGCAGCCCCTTCGGCGTAGCTAGCACAGATACGCAGTATTTT	CASSPFGVASTDTQYF